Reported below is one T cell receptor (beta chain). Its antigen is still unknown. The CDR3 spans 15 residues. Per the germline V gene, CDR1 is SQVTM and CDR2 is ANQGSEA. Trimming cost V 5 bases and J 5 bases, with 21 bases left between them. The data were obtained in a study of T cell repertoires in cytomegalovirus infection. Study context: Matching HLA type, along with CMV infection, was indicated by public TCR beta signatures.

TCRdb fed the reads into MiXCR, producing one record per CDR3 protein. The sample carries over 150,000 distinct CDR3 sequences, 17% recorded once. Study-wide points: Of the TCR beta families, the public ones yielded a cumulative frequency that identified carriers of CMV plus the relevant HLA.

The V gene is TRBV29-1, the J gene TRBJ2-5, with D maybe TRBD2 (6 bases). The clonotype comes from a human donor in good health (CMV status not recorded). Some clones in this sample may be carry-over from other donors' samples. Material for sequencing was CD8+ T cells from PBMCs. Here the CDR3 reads CSVPRETLSFETQYF. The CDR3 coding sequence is TGCAGCGTTCCTCGGGAGACTCTTTCTTTCGAGACCCAGTACTTC.